The clone carrying this T cell receptor (beta chain) was observed many times. Antigen specificity is unknown. V shed 3 bases and J shed 7 bases, with 10 bases lying between them. Germline values: CDR1 MNHEY, CDR2 SMNVEV (reference sequence). The CDR3 contains 12 residues. These data belong to a study of CD8 T cells in ankylosing spondylitis. Study-wide findings and caveats: Relatively rare in peripheral blood, disease-linked clones were also CD8+.

Using its own MiXCR run on the 5' RACE reads, TCRdb lists one record per CDR3 protein. This sample yields 250,000 to 400,000 distinct CDR3 sequences, of which approximately 10% are seen a single time; 9.1% belongs to the top ten. V gene TRBV27 combines with J gene TRBJ2-7; TRBD2 might be the D (5 bases). This TCR derives from a female donor with ankylosing spondylitis or in good health (not recorded which). Sample: blood, either unsorted or a sorted T cell fraction (not recorded which). This CDR3 is CASSFGVGEQYF. DNA for the CDR3: TGTGCCAGCAGTTTCGGGGTTGGGGAGCAGTACTTC.